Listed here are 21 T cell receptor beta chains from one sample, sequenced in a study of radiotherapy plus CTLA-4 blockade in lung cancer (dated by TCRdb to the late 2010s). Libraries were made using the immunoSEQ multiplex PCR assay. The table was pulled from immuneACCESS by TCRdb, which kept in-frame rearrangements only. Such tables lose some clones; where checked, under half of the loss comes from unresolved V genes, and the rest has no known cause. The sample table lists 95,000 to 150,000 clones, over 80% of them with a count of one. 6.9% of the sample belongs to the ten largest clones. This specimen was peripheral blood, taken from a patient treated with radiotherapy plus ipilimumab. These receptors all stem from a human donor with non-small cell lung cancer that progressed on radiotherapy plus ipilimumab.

CDR3 DNA: TGTGCCAGCAGTGGCCCCACGGGCGGTGAGCAGTTCTTC. This gives the protein CASSGPTGGEQFF. The chain has TRBV6-5 and TRBJ2-1; unclear D gene. The CDR3 is 13 residues long. CDR1 MNHEY and CDR2 SVGAGI come from the germline V gene. The ends were cut back, 5 bases at V and 9 bases at J, with 14 bases in the middle.

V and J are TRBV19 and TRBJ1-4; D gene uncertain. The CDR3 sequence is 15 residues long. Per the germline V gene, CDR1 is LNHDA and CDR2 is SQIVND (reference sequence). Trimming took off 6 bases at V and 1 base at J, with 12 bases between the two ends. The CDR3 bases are TGTGCCAGTAGCCCTGGACGGAGAACTAATGAAAAACTGTTTTTT. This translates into CASSPGRRTNEKLFF. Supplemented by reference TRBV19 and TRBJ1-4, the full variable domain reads DGGITQSPKYLFRKEGQNVTLSCEQNLNHDAMYWYRQDPGQGLRLIYYSQIVNDFQKGDIAEGYSVSREKKESFPLTVTSAQKNPTAFYLCASSPGRRTNEKLFFGSGTQLSVL.

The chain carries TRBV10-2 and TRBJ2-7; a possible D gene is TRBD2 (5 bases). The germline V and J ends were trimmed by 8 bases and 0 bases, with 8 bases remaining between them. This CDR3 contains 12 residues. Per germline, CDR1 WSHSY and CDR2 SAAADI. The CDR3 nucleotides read TGCGCCAGCGAGGGCCTCTCCTACGAGCAGTACTTC. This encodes CASEGLSYEQYF.

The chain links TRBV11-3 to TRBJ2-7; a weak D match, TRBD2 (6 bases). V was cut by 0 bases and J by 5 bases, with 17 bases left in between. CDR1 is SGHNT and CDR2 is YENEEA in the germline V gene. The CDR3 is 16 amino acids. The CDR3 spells CASSLDGSGLLHEQYF. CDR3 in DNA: TGTGCCAGCAGCTTAGATGGTAGCGGCCTACTACACGAGCAGTACTTC.

CDR3 loop: CASSFATSTDTQYF. The CDR3 nucleotides are TGCGCCAGCAGCTTTGCCACTAGCACAGATACGCAGTATTTT. This rearrangement joins TRBV5-1 to TRBJ2-3; no clear D. Per the germline V gene, CDR1 is SGHRS and CDR2 is YFSETQ. Trimming took off 2 bases at V and 0 bases at J, with 7 bases between the two ends. This CDR3 spans 14 amino acids.

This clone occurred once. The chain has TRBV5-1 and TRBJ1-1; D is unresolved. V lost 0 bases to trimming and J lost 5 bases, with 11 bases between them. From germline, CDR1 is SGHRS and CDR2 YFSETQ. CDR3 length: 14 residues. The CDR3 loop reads CASSLDSAATEAFF. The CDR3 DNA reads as TGCGCCAGCAGCTTGGACAGTGCGGCGACTGAAGCTTTCTTT.

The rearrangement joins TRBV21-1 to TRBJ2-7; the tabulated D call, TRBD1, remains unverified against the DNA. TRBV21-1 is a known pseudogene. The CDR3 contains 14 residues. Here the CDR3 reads CASSLDRRSYEQYF. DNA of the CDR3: TGTGCCAGCAGTCTGGACAGGAGGTCCTACGAGCAGTACTTC.

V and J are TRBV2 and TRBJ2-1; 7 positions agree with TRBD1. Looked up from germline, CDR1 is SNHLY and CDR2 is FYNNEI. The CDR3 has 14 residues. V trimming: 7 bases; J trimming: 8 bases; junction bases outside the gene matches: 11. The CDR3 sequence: CASTLDRSFDEQFF. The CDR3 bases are TGTGCCAGCACCCTGGACAGGTCGTTTGATGAGCAGTTCTTC.

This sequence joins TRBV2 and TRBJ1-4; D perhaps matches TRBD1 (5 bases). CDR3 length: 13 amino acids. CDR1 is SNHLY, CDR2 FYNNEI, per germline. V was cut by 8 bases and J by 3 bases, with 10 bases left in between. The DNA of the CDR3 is TGTGCCAGCCTCGGACACCCTAATGAAAAACTGTTTTTT. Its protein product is CASLGHPNEKLFF. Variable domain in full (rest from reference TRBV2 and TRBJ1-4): EPEVTQTPSHQVTQMGQEVILRCVPISNHLYFYWYRQILGQKVEFLVSFYNNEISEKSEIFDDQFSVERPDGSNFTLKIRSTKLEDSAMYFCASLGHPNEKLFFGSGTQLSVL.

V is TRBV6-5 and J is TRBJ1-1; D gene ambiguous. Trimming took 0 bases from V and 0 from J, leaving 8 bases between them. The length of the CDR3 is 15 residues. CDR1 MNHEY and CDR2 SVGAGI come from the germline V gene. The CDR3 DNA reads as TGTGCCAGCAGTTACTCTACCGGGATGAACACTGAAGCTTTCTTT. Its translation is CASSYSTGMNTEAFF.

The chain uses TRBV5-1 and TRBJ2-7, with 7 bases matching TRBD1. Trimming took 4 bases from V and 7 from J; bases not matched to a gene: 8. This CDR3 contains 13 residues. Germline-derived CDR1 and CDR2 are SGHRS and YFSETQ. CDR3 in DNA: TGCGCCAGCAGCCCTGGACAGGTCCGGGAGCAGTACTTC. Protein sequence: CASSPGQVREQYF.

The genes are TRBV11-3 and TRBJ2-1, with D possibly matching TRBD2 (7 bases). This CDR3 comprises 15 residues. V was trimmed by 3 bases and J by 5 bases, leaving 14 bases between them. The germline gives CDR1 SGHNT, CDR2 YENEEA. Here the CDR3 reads CASSLLGGGNNEQFF. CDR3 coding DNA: TGTGCCAGCAGCTTGTTGGGCGGGGGCAACAATGAGCAGTTCTTC.

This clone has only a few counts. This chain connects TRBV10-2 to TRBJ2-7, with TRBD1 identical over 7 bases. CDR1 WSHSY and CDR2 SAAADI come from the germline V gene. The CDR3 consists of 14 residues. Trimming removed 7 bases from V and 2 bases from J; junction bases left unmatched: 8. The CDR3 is CASTRTGGPYEQYF. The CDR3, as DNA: TGCGCCAGCACCCGGACAGGAGGTCCCTACGAGCAGTACTTC.

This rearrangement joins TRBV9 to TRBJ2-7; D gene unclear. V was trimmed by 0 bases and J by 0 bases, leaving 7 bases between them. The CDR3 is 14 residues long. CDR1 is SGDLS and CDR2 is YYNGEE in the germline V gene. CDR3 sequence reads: CASSVDRSSYEQYF. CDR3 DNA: TGTGCCAGCAGCGTAGACCGGAGCTCCTACGAGCAGTACTTC.

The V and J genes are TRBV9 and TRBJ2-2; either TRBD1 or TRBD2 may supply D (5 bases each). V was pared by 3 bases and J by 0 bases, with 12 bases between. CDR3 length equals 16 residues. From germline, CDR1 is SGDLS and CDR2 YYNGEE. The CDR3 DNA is TGTGCCAGCAGCGCCCACGGGGCATCGAACACCGGGGAGCTGTTTTTT. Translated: CASSAHGASNTGELFF.

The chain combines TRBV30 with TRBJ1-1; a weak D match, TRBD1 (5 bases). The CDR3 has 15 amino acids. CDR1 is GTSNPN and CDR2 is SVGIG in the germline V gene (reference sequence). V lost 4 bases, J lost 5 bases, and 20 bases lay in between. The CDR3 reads CAWTKPGTPGTEAFF. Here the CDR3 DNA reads TGTGCCTGGACCAAACCCGGGACGCCAGGGACTGAAGCTTTCTTT.

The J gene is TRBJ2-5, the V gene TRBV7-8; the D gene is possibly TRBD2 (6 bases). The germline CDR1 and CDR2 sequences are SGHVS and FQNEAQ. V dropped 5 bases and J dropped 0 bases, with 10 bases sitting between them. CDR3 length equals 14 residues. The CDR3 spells CASSRRDYQETQYF. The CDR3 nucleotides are TGTGCCAGCAGCCGACGGGACTACCAAGAGACCCAGTACTTC.

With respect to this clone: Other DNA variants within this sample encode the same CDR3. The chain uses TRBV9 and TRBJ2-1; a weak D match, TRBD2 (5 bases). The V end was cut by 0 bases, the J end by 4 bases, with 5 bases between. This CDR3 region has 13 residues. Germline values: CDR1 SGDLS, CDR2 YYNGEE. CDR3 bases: TGTGCCAGCAGCGTAGCGGGGTACAATGAGCAGTTCTTC. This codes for CASSVAGYNEQFF.

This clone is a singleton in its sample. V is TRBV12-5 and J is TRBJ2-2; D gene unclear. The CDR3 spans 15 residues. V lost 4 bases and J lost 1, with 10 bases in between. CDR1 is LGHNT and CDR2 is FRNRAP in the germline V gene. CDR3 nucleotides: TGTGCTAGTGGTTCCGAGCGCAAGAACACCGGGGAGCTGTTTTTT. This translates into CASGSERKNTGELFF.

CDR3 bases: TGTGCCAGCAGCAAAAGGACTAGCGGGGGCTACAATGAGCAGTTCTTC. Translating gives CASSKRTSGGYNEQFF. The chain has TRBV7-3 and TRBJ2-1, with 13 bases lining up with TRBD2. V shed 5 bases and J 3 bases; nucleotides not matched to a gene: 4. The CDR3 length is 16 residues. CDR1 is SGHTA and CDR2 is FQGTGA in the germline V gene. The full variable domain, rest sourced from reference TRBV7-3 and TRBJ2-1, is GAGVSQTPSNKVTEKGKYVELRCDPISGHTALYWYRQSLGQGPEFLIYFQGTGAADDSGLPNDRFFAVRPEGSVSTLKIQRTERGDSAVYLCASSKRTSGGYNEQFFGPGTRLTVL.

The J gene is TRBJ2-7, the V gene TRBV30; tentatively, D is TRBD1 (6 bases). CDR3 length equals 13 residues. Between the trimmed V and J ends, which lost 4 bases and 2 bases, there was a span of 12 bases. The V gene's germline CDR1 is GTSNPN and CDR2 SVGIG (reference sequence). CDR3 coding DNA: TGTGCCTGGACCCAGGGGACCGCCTACGAGCAGTACTTC. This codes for CAWTQGTAYEQYF.